The source of this T cell receptor (beta chain) is a study of blood T cell repertoires in COVID-19. Background on the study: T cells, B-cell-depleted T cells, or PBMCs supplied cDNA or gDNA.

Produced via immunoSEQ multiplex PCR; TCRdb's table is partial and in-frame only. The data contain fewer than 300,000 clones, 82% of them singletons. The CDR3 is 15 amino acids. The ends were cut back, 1 base at V and 4 bases at J, with 11 bases in the middle. CDR1 and CDR2 (germline): SGHVS, FQNEAQ. V is TRBV7-8 and J is TRBJ1-5, with D tentatively TRBD1 (5 bases). The specimen was peripheral blood. The TCR was taken from a woman under 30 with acute or convalescent COVID-19. The CDR3 DNA is TGTGCCAGCAGCTTAGGCCGGGGGGGGAATCAGCCCCAGCATTTT. It encodes CASSLGRGGNQPQHF.